A single T cell receptor beta chain is shown here with its context. The CDR3 runs to 16 residues. V trimming: 6 bases; J trimming: 1 base; junction bases outside the gene matches: 7. Germline V CDR1 and CDR2: SNHLY, FYNNEI. The data were taken from a study of cytomegalovirus exposure and HLA in healthy donors. PCR amplification relied on 60 Vbeta primers (plus 13 Jbeta primers). How the authors handled the data: About 83 million unique TCR beta chains, 9 million to 12 million shared, were counted in a later analysis. Measured with immunoSEQ multiplex PCR; TCRdb has only the in-frame clones, and not every one. V and J calls plus clone size are reproduced from that table; the DNA served to infer D and trimming. In the table there are about 300,000 clones, 86% of which are singletons.

This chain uses TRBV2 with TRBJ2-2; 8 bases are a match to TRBD1. The TCR originated in a man in his forties in good health and CMV-seropositive. Sequenced: PBMCs. The CDR3 region has the DNA TGTGCCAGCAGCCTCGCAGGGGGCTGGAACACCGGGGAGCTGTTTTTT. Protein product: CASSLAGGWNTGELFF.